This T cell receptor beta chain derives from a study of identical twins. In its sample, this clonotype was seen a few times. In TCRdb, the 5' RACE reads were re-called with MiXCR into one record per CDR3 protein. The table has about 470,000 distinct CDR3 sequences, less than 25% seen once. All of the donors were Caucasians in good health. Trimming cost V 6 bases and J 4 bases; bases outside gene matches: 7. Germline CDR1 is SNHLY and CDR2 is FYNNEI. CDR3 length: 14 amino acids. This same sample was also taken into another study, of T cells expressing NK-cell markers. That work adds: One of the eight sequenced donors was seronegative, whereas the other seven were HCMV-seropositive.

This chain joins TRBV2 and TRBJ2-3; 7 bases are shared with TRBD1. This clonotype was sampled from a woman between 18 and 30 years old in good health. Specimen: CD4+ T cells sorted from blood. CDR3 sequence reads: CASSYSTGSDTQYF. The CDR3 DNA reads TGTGCCAGCAGCTATTCGACAGGGTCAGATACGCAGTATTTT.